These 9 T cell receptor beta chains were all obtained from the same sample, sequenced in a study of shared clonotypes between healthy human individuals. The naive CD8 subset, CD45RO-negative cells positively selected for CCR7, excluded terminally differentiated effector memory CD45RA+ cells. Repertoires were generated with immunoSEQ multiplex PCR, while TCRdb's copy carries only in-frame clones and drops some. The sample consists of hundreds of thousands of clones, 85% to 95% of them appearing once. Material for sequencing was naive CD8+ T cells sorted from blood. The receptors originated from a woman under 40 in good health.

As DNA, the CDR3 is TGTGCCAGCAGCTTCCCTACGACGGGTAGAGATACGCAGTATTTT. Protein: CASSFPTTGRDTQYF. This chain joins TRBV7-9 and TRBJ2-3; D unclear. Per germline, CDR1 SEHNR and CDR2 FQNEAQ (reference sequence). The CDR3 totals 15 residues. V was cut by 3 bases and J by 5 bases, with 15 bases left in between.

This clone was detected once. J is TRBJ2-7 and V is TRBV7-8; D is unresolved. The V end was cut by 5 bases, the J end by 4 bases, with 12 bases between. Germline V gene data show CDR1 as SGHVS and CDR2 as FQNEAQ. This CDR3 is 13 amino acids long. This CDR3 is CASSQPPKYEQYF. The CDR3 DNA reads TGTGCCAGCAGCCAGCCTCCAAAATACGAGCAGTACTTC.

V gene TRBV7-9 combines with J gene TRBJ2-5; 7 nucleotides agree with TRBD1. With the DNA end fitting TRBJ2-7 better, the J assignment may be wrong. This CDR3 region has 18 residues. Germline assignment: CDR1 SEHNR and CDR2 FQNEAQ (reference sequence). CDR3: CASSTGQVALTSMYEQYF. The CDR3 DNA sequence: TGTGCCAGCAGCACAGGACAGGTTGCGCTAACGAGTATGTACGAGCAGTACTTC.

The V gene is TRBV7-9, the J gene TRBJ2-3; no clear D gene. Germline CDR1 SEHNR, CDR2 FQNEAQ (reference sequence). This CDR3 has 13 residues. Trimming removed 1 base at V and 5 bases at J, with 7 bases between. The CDR3 region has the DNA TGTGCCAGCAGCTTAGTGGTGGGAGATACGCAGTATTTT. This translates into CASSLVVGDTQYF.

This clone showed up just once. The chain joins TRBV11-2 to TRBJ2-7; the match to TRBD1 covers 7 bases. J lost 3 bases, V lost 4 bases, and 6 bases had no gene match. The CDR3 has 14 amino acids. The germline V gene has CDR1 SGHAT and CDR2 FQNNGV. The CDR3 sequence is CASSYTGTDYEQYF. In DNA, the CDR3 is TGTGCCAGCAGCTATACCGGGACAGACTACGAGCAGTACTTC.

The chain carries TRBV7-9 and TRBJ2-2, with 7 bases that match TRBD1. There are 16 residues in the CDR3. Trimming removed 8 bases from V and 1 base from J; junction bases left unmatched: 10. Germline CDR1 SEHNR, CDR2 FQNEAQ (reference sequence). The CDR3: CASSNLTGLNTGELFF. In DNA, the CDR3 is TGTGCCAGCTCCAATTTGACAGGGCTGAACACCGGGGAGCTGTTTTTT.

This clone was found once. The chain links TRBV9 to TRBJ1-1, with a possible D match to TRBD1 (6 bases). V was cut by 0 bases and J by 1 base, with 13 bases left in between. The CDR3 covers 16 residues. Germline CDR1 and CDR2: SGDLS and YYNGEE. This CDR3 is CASSVVAGVQNTEAFF. The CDR3 nucleotides read TGTGCCAGCAGCGTAGTGGCAGGGGTCCAGAACACTGAAGCTTTCTTT.

V is TRBV6-5 and J is TRBJ1-1, with no clear D. The V gene lost 2 bases and the J gene lost 1 base, with 5 bases spanning the gap. This CDR3 spans 13 amino acids. Germline V gene sequence: CDR1 MNHEY, CDR2 SVGAGI. The CDR3 spells CASSYNSNTEAFF. Written as DNA, the CDR3 is TGTGCCAGCAGTTACAACTCGAACACTGAAGCTTTCTTT.

V and J are TRBV28 and TRBJ1-1; D perhaps matches TRBD1 (5 bases). The CDR3 contains 14 residues. Germline values: CDR1 MDHEN, CDR2 SYDVKM. V dropped 6 bases and J dropped 1 base, with 12 bases sitting between them. CDR3 coding DNA: TGTGCCAGCAGACTCCCGACAGCGAACACTGAAGCTTTCTTT. Its translation is CASRLPTANTEAFF.